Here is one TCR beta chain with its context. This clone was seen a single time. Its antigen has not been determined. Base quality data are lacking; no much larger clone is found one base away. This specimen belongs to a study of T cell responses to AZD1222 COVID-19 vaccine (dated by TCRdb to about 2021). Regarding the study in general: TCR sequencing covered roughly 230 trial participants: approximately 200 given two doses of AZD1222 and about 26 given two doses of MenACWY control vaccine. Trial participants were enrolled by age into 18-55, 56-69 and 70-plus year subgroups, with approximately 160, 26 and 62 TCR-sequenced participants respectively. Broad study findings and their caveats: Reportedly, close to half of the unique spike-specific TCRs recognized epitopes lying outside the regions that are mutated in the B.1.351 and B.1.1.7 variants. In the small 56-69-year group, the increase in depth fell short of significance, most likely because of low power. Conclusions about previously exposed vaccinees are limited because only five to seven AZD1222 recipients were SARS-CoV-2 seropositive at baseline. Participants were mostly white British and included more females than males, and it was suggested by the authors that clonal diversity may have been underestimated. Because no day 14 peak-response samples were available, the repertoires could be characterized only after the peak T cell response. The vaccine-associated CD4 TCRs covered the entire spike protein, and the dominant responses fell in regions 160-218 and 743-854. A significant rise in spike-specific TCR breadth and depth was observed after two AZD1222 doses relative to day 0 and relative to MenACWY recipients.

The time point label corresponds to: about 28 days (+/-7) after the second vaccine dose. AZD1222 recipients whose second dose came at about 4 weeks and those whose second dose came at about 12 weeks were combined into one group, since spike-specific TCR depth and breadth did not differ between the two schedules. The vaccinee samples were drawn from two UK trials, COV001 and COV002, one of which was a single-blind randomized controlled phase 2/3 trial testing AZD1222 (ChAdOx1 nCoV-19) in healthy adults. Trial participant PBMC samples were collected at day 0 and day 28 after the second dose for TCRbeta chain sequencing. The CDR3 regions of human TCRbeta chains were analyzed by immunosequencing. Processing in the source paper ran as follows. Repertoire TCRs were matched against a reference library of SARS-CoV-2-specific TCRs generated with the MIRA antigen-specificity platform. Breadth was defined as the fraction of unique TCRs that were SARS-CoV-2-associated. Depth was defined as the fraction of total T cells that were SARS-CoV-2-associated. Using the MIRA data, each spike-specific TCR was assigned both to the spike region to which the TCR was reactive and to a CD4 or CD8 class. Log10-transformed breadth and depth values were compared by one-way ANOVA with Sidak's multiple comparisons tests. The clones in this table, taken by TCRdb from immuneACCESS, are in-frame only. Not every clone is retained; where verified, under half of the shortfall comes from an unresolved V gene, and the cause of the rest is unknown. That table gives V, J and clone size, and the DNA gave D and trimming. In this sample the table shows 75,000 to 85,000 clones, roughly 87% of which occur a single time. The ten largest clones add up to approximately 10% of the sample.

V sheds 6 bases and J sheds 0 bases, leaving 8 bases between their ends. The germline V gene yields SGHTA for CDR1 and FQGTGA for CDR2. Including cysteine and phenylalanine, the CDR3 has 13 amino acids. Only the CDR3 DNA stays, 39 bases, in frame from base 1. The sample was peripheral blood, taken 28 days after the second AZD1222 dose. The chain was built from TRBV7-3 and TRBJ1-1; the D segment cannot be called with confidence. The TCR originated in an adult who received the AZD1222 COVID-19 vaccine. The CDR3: CASRLMMNTEAFF. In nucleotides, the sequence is TGTGCCAGCAGGCTTATGATGAACACTGAAGCTTTCTTT.